The clone carrying this T cell receptor beta chain appeared many times. Its antigen is not identified. The data derive from a study of T cells in Graves' hyperthyroidism and ophthalmopathy. Study results and caveats: Stable hyperthyroidism was separated from ophthalmopathy by a model based on 13 V-J features.

Amplification of TCR beta CDR3 regions was performed using RNA transcripts as template. In the first-round RT-PCR of the TCR CDR3, the HTBI primer set was used. TCRdb re-analysed the multiplex PCR reads in MiXCR, keeping a single row per CDR3 protein. Among under 350,000 distinct CDR3 sequences listed, about an eighth were seen once. Material for sequencing was blood. This clonotype was obtained from a woman aged 30 to 39 with Graves' hyperthyroidism that later progressed to Graves' ophthalmopathy.

Here the CDR3 reads CSADLPGGRIDTQYF. DNA of the CDR3: TGCAGTGCCGATCTTCCGGGAGGGCGTATAGATACGCAGTATTTT. The chain links TRBV20-1 to TRBJ2-3, with 8 positions matching TRBD2. This CDR3 region has 15 residues. V trimming: 6 bases; J trimming: 5 bases; junction bases outside the gene matches: 13. Germline-derived CDR1 and CDR2 are DFQATT and SNEGSKA (reference sequence).